The T cell receptor beta chain described here comes from a study of T cell responses to AZD1222 COVID-19 vaccine. Germline V gives CDR1 SGHNT, CDR2 YENEEA. The CDR3 consists of 15 residues. Trimming stripped 0 bases from V and 0 bases from J, with 6 bases between. Only in-frame clones appear in the TCRdb table, and some are missing; sequencing was by immunoSEQ multiplex PCR. The sample consists of about 150,000 clones, approximately 95% of them appearing once. The gene calls are TRBV11-3 and TRBJ1-3; the D is unclear. The source was peripheral blood, collected 28 days after the second AZD1222 dose. The clonotype comes from an adult who received the AZD1222 COVID-19 vaccine. The CDR3 DNA follows: TGTGCCAGCAGCTTAGAAGGAGGCTCTGGAAACACCATATATTTT. It is translated as CASSLEGGSGNTIYF. The entire variable domain, with the rest obtained from reference TRBV11-3 and TRBJ1-3, is as follows: EAGVVQSPRYKIIEKKQPVAFWCNPISGHNTLYWYLQNLGQGPELLIRYENEEAVDDSQLPKDRFSAERLKGVDSTLKIQPAELGDSAVYLCASSLEGGSGNTIYFGEGSWLTVV.